These 17 T cell receptor beta chains were all obtained from the same sample, sequenced in a study of graft-versus-host responses after intestinal transplantation. TCRdb's copy holds only in-frame clones and misses some; the assay was immunoSEQ multiplex PCR. The table has around 25,000 clones, approximately 40% seen once; the top ten hold around 0.66%. The material was alloreactive CD4+ T cells from a mixed lymphocyte reaction culture, obtained before intestinal transplant. This sample's subset: CFSE-low proliferating T cells sorted from roughly 6-day pre-transplant mixed lymphocyte reaction (GvH or HvG direction). All receptors derive from a human patient who received an intestinal transplant.

The chain combines TRBV15 with TRBJ1-1; 7 nucleotides line up with TRBD1. The CDR3 loop spans 17 amino acids. Per germline, CDR1 LNHNV and CDR2 YYDKDF (reference sequence). The J segment lost 5 bases and the V segment lost 3 bases, leaving 15 bases of the junction unmatched. This chain's CDR3 is CATSRSRGRGVGTEAFF. CDR3 in DNA: TGTGCCACCAGCAGGTCTCGAGGCAGGGGGGTAGGAACTGAAGCTTTCTTT.

This chain links TRBV6-6 with TRBJ1-5; unclear D gene. The CDR3 has 13 residues. V gave up 8 bases and J gave up 3 bases, with 11 bases separating them. Germline CDR1 and CDR2: MNHNY and SVGAGI (reference sequence). This CDR3 reads CASRRTNNQPQHF. The CDR3 nucleotides are TGTGCCAGCCGCAGGACTAACAATCAGCCCCAGCATTTT.

This clone was observed a single time. The gene calls are TRBV13 and TRBJ2-7, with a weak D call TRBD2 (5 bases). V gave up 0 bases and J gave up 5 bases, with 20 bases separating them. This CDR3 has 17 amino acids. Germline loops: CDR1 PRHDT, CDR2 FYEKMQ (reference sequence). The CDR3 sequence is CASSLGGMGKSRHEQYF. In DNA, the CDR3 is TGTGCCAGCAGCTTAGGCGGGATGGGGAAATCCCGGCACGAGCAGTACTTC. Drawing the rest from reference TRBV13 and TRBJ2-7, the complete variable domain is AAGVIQSPRHLIKEKRETATLKCYPIPRHDTVYWYQQGPGQDPQFLISFYEKMQSDKGSIPDRFSAQQFSDYHSELNMSSLELGDSALYFCASSLGGMGKSRHEQYFGPGTRLTVT.

The chain joins TRBV25-1 to TRBJ1-6; a weak D match, TRBD1 (5 bases). Germline lookup yields CDR1 MGHDK and CDR2 SYGVNS. V was cut by 1 base and J by 6 bases, with 10 bases left in between. This CDR3 has 15 amino acids. The CDR3 is CASSEFVGANSPLHF. CDR3 nucleotide sequence: TGTGCCAGCAGTGAATTCGTAGGGGCTAATTCACCCCTCCACTTT.

The V and J genes are TRBV5-1 and TRBJ1-2, with 7 positions matching TRBD1. This CDR3 region has 15 residues. V shed 2 bases and J 1 base; nucleotides not matched to a gene: 5. Germline V CDR1 and CDR2: SGHRS, YFSETQ. The CDR3 region has the DNA TGCGCCAGCAGCTTAATGACAGGGCATAACTATGGCTACACCTTC. Protein: CASSLMTGHNYGYTF.

This clone was counted a few times. This chain uses TRBV2 with TRBJ1-5, with 7 nucleotides matching TRBD1. The length of the CDR3 is 15 residues. CDR1 is SNHLY, CDR2 FYNNEI, per germline. Losses at the gene ends were 6 bases for V and 1 base for J; bases not matched to a gene: 6. DNA of the CDR3: TGTGCCAGCAGAGAGGGGACAGTAAGCAATCAGCCCCAGCATTTT. Amino acids: CASREGTVSNQPQHF. Full variable domain (outside the CDR3, taken from reference TRBV2 and TRBJ1-5): EPEVTQTPSHQVTQMGQEVILRCVPISNHLYFYWYRQILGQKVEFLVSFYNNEISEKSEIFDDQFSVERPDGSNFTLKIRSTKLEDSAMYFCASREGTVSNQPQHFGDGTRLSIL.

CDR3 sequence (DNA): TGTGCCAGCAGCTCCAGACAGGGATTTAACTATGGCTACACCTTC. Residues: CASSSRQGFNYGYTF. The rearrangement links TRBV13 to TRBJ1-2; TRBD1 matches 7 bases. The CDR3 covers 15 residues. Germline V lookup: CDR1 PRHDT, CDR2 FYEKMQ (reference sequence). V lost 4 bases, J lost 1 base, and 6 bases stayed unmatched. Looking up the rest from reference TRBV13 and TRBJ1-2 gives the full variable domain: AAGVIQSPRHLIKEKRETATLKCYPIPRHDTVYWYQQGPGQDPQFLISFYEKMQSDKGSIPDRFSAQQFSDYHSELNMSSLELGDSALYFCASSSRQGFNYGYTFGSGTRLTVV.

This clone was detected only a few times. The chain has TRBV15 and TRBJ2-5; D gene ambiguous. The CDR3 covers 14 residues. CDR1 LNHNV and CDR2 YYDKDF come from the germline V gene (reference sequence). V dropped 0 bases and J dropped 6 bases, with 11 bases sitting between them. CDR3 bases: TGTGCCACCAGCAGAGATGACCAGAGGCAGACCCAGTACTTC. Translating gives CATSRDDQRQTQYF.

This clone showed up just a few times. The chain uses TRBV9 and TRBJ1-6, with TRBD1 as a possible D gene (5 bases). V lost 7 bases and J lost 0, with 11 bases in between. The CDR3 has 15 residues. The germline CDR1 and CDR2 sequences are SGDLS and YYNGEE. CDR3 nucleotide sequence: TGTGCCAGCGGAGACAGCAGCTCCTATAATTCACCCCTCCACTTT. Amino acid sequence: CASGDSSSYNSPLHF.

The chain has TRBV2 and TRBJ1-5; unclear D gene. The V gene lost 1 base and the J gene lost 3 bases, with 13 bases spanning the gap. Looked up from germline, CDR1 is SNHLY and CDR2 is FYNNEI. The length of the CDR3 is 16 residues. CDR3: CASSEDIWRTNQPQHF. For the CDR3, the DNA is TGTGCCAGCAGTGAAGATATTTGGAGGACCAATCAGCCCCAGCATTTT. The full variable domain, in which reference TRBV2 and TRBJ1-5 provide the parts outside the CDR3, is EPEVTQTPSHQVTQMGQEVILRCVPISNHLYFYWYRQILGQKVEFLVSFYNNEISEKSEIFDDQFSVERPDGSNFTLKIRSTKLEDSAMYFCASSEDIWRTNQPQHFGDGTRLSIL.

This chain joins TRBV28 and TRBJ2-2; 8 nucleotides line up with TRBD1. J was trimmed by 5 bases and V by 6 bases; bases with no gene match: 14. Germline CDR1 MDHEN, CDR2 SYDVKM. The CDR3 sequence is 17 residues long. The CDR3 spells CASRTQGARGWTGELFF. Written as DNA, the CDR3 is TGTGCCAGCAGGACCCAGGGGGCGCGGGGTTGGACCGGGGAGCTGTTTTTT.

In its sample, this clone was seen a few times. The CDR3 reads CASSMTDQETQYF. As DNA, the CDR3 is TGTGCCAGCAGCATGACAGACCAAGAGACCCAGTACTTC. The chain has TRBV7-9 and TRBJ2-5; tentatively, D is TRBD1 (5 bases). Germline CDR1 and CDR2: SEHNR and FQNEAQ (reference sequence). Between the trimmed V and J ends, which lost 5 bases and 0 bases, there was a span of 7 bases. This CDR3 spans 13 amino acids. Full variable domain (remainder filled in from reference TRBV7-9 and TRBJ2-5): DTGVSQNPRHKITKRGQNVTFRCDPISEHNRLYWYRQTLGQGPEFLTYFQNEAQLEKSRLLSDRFSAERPKGSFSTLEIQRTEQGDSAMYLCASSMTDQETQYFGPGTRLLVL.

This clone was seen only a few times. V gene TRBV4-1 combines with J gene TRBJ2-5; D is unresolved. The germline gives CDR1 MGHRA, CDR2 YSYEKL. This CDR3 region has 13 residues. V was trimmed by 2 bases and J by 3 bases, leaving 7 bases between them. Written as DNA, the CDR3 is TGCGCCAGCAGCCAACGCCAGGAAGAGACCCAGTACTTC. Residues: CASSQRQEETQYF.

CDR3 bases: TGTGCCACCGCGCAACCGGGACAGGGGGCTTTCGAGCAGTACTTC. It specifies CATAQPGQGAFEQYF. This sequence joins TRBV11-2 and TRBJ2-7, with 12 bases fitting TRBD1. The length of the CDR3 is 15 residues. The trim removed 10 bases at V and 6 bases at J, leaving 13 bases unmatched. In germline, CDR1 is SGHAT, CDR2 FQNNGV.

The V gene is TRBV5-1, the J gene TRBJ2-3; D is possibly TRBD1 (6 bases). The CDR3 sequence is 14 residues long. CDR1 is SGHRS, CDR2 YFSETQ, per germline. Trimming cost V 0 bases and J 9 bases, with 14 bases left between them. In DNA, the CDR3 is TGCGCCAGCAGCTTGGGGACAGTCACGGGAACGCAGTATTTT. Residues: CASSLGTVTGTQYF.

This clone was found a few times. The chain joins TRBV29-1 to TRBJ1-2; a weak D match, TRBD1 (6 bases). Trimming removed 7 bases from V and 2 bases from J, with 23 bases in between. There are 16 residues in the CDR3. Germline V gene data show CDR1 as SQVTM and CDR2 as ANQGSEA. CDR3 in amino acids: CSATIARTARNYGYTF. CDR3 nucleotides: TGCAGCGCTACTATAGCTCGGACAGCCCGAAACTATGGCTACACCTTC.

V and J are TRBV6-6 and TRBJ2-7; D is unclear. The CDR3 totals 11 residues. CDR1 and CDR2 (germline): MNHNY, SVGAGI (reference sequence). V lost 2 bases, J lost 5 bases, and 4 bases lay in between. The CDR3 spells CASSYVDEQYF. The CDR3 DNA sequence: TGTGCCAGCAGTTACGTCGACGAGCAGTACTTC.